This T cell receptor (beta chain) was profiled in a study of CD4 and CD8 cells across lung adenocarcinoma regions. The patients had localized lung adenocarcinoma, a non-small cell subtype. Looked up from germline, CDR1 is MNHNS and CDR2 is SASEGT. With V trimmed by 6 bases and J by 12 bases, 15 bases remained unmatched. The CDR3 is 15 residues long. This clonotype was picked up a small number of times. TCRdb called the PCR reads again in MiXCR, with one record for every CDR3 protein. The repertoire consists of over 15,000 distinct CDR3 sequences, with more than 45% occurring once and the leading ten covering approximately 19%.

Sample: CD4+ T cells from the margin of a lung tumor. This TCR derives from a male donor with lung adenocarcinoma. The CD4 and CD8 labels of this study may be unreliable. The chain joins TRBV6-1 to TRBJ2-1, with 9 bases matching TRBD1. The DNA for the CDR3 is TGTGCCAGCAGCGAGGGGACAGGGACTGCCTACAGGCAGTTCTTC. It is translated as CASSEGTGTAYRQFF.